This TCR beta chain was identified in a study of cytomegalovirus exposure and HLA in healthy donors. PCR involved 60 Vbeta and 13 Jbeta primers. Sequenced by immunoSEQ multiplex PCR; TCRdb stores in-frame clones only, minus some. The sample shows 200,000 to 250,000 clones, more than 75% of them seen only once. The V gene's germline CDR1 is LNHDA and CDR2 SQIVND (reference sequence). The V end lost 4 bases, the J end lost 7 bases, and 10 bases lay between the germline ends. This CDR3 spans 13 amino acids. The chain uses TRBV19 and TRBJ1-4; D call uncertain. The TCR was taken from a human donor in good health. The sequenced material came from PBMCs. CDR3: CASSTQFSEKLFF. Written as DNA, the CDR3 is TGTGCCAGTAGTACCCAGTTTTCTGAAAAACTGTTTTTT.